This T cell receptor (beta chain) was documented in a study of blood T cell repertoires in COVID-19. Overall study context: The origin of the acute and convalescent COVID-19 samples was the United States, Italy and Spain. Sources were T cells, B-cell-depleted T cells, or PBMCs; the material itself was cDNA or gDNA.

Unmatched junction bases numbered 3, after V lost 4 bases and J lost 4 bases. Looked up from germline, CDR1 is KGHSH and CDR2 is LQKENI. The CDR3 sequence is 15 residues long. Source study methods: Nucleated cell counts were estimated from reference gene primer amplification. Clones were sequenced by immunoSEQ multiplex PCR, and TCRdb holds only the in-frame ones, with some missing. The D gene and trimming were derived from the DNA, and the V and J assignments and clone size from that table. The sample has roughly 340,000 clones, around 90% seen once. This sequence joins TRBV18 and TRBJ2-3; 12 bases are a match to TRBD2. The sequencing input was peripheral blood. The clonotype was recovered from a young woman who had recovered from COVID-19. The CDR3 loop is CASSLTSGSSDTQYF. Written as DNA, the CDR3 is TGTGCCAGCTCACTGACTAGCGGGAGTTCAGATACGCAGTATTTT.